This TCR beta chain was captured by sequencing in a study of Graves' ophthalmopathy and Graves' hyperthyroidism. The study's findings and limits: The study's model predicted ophthalmopathy progression at 65% to 71% sensitivity and 72.22% specificity. Researchers report that a 13-signature model separated ophthalmopathy from stable hyperthyroidism, posting roughly 90% sensitivity and about 82% specificity.

This clonotype appeared many times. Its cognate antigen is unknown. The authors amplified TCR beta CDR3 regions, and they did so from RNA transcripts for repertoire sequencing. HTBI-primed RT-PCR formed the first round, and a multiplex PCR formed the second. TCRdb fed the multiplex PCR reads into MiXCR, producing one record per CDR3 protein. Of around 1,000,000 distinct CDR3 sequences listed, about 40% are singletons. This CDR3 spans 14 amino acids. V gave up 6 bases and J gave up 1 base, with 12 bases separating them. From germline, CDR1 is SNHLY and CDR2 FYNNEI. Recruitment covered hyperthyroidism patients aged 18 to 65 whose new diagnosis was of under 2 months' duration. Diagnosis was based on clinical symptoms, serum thyroxine, TRAb, thyroid ultrasound and orbital computed tomography.

The clonotype comes from an adult man with Graves' hyperthyroidism. V gene TRBV2 combines with J gene TRBJ1-1; D unclear. Sequencing input: peripheral blood or thyroid tissue (not recorded which). CDR3 bases: TGTGCCAGCAGACCACAGCAAAAGAACACTGAAGCTTTCTTT. Its translation: CASRPQQKNTEAFF.